This is a list of T cell receptor beta chains from one sample in a study of cytomegalovirus exposure and HLA in healthy donors. Produced via immunoSEQ multiplex PCR; TCRdb's table is partial and in-frame only. The sample contains approximately 85,000 clones, 80% of which appear only once. Sequencing was done on a sample of PBMCs. These receptors originate from a man younger than 45 in good health and CMV-seronegative. Each CDR3 is given with its conserved first and last residue. A D gene is named only where the DNA matches it firmly. Rows give clone size only sometimes, using once, few, many, or a class for an expanded clone.

TRBV7-2,TRBJ2-7,TRBD2,NA,CASRVTSGQYEQYF,TGTGCCAGCAGGGTGACTAGCGGACAGTACGAGCAGTACTTC
TRBV6-5,TRBJ2-7,TRBD2,NA,CASSRTSGGAYEQYF,TGTGCCAGCAGTAGGACTAGCGGGGGGGCCTACGAGCAGTACTTC
TRBV7-2,TRBJ2-7,TRBD2,NA,CASSQAGGPYEQYF,TGTGCCAGCAGCCAAGCGGGAGGTCCTTACGAGCAGTACTTC
TRBV7-2,TRBJ1-2,NA,NA,CASSLVRGNYGYTF,TGTGCCAGCAGCTTAGTTAGAGGGAACTATGGCTACACCTTC
TRBV7-3,TRBJ2-7,TRBD2,NA,CASSLNPGGAYEQYF,TGTGCCAGCAGCTTGAATCCGGGGGGGGCCTACGAGCAGTACTTC
TRBV6-5,TRBJ1-2,NA,few,CATNTGLYGYTF,TGTGCCACTAATACAGGGCTTTATGGCTACACCTTC
TRBV6-1,TRBJ2-3,NA,NA,CASSSTGGGTDTQYF,TGTGCCAGCAGTTCCACGGGGGGCGGCACAGATACGCAGTATTTT
TRBV4-1,TRBJ2-1,NA,NA,CASSRGADEQFF,TGCGCCAGCAGCCGCGGAGCAGATGAGCAGTTCTTC
TRBV7-3,TRBJ1-6,NA,NA,CASSLTRRNSPLHF,TGTGCCAGCAGCTTAACCAGGCGCAATTCACCCCTCCACTTT
TRBV30,TRBJ1-1,NA,NA,CAWPIPGVGAFF,TGTGCCTGGCCCATCCCAGGGGTGGGAGCTTTCTTT
TRBV19,TRBJ1-1,NA,NA,CASTNRARGTEAFF,TGTGCCAGTACCAACAGGGCGAGGGGCACTGAAGCTTTCTTT
TRBV11-2,TRBJ2-3,TRBD2,NA,CASSLNMAGGDTQYF,TGTGCCAGCAGCTTAAATATGGCGGGGGGAGATACGCAGTATTTT
TRBV29-1,TRBJ1-1,NA,NA,CSAAYVNTEAFF,TGCAGCGCTGCGTATGTAAACACTGAAGCTTTCTTT
TRBV30,TRBJ1-2,NA,NA,CAWSVTPNYGYTF,TGTGCCTGGAGTGTAACTCCTAACTATGGCTACACCTTC
TRBV9,TRBJ2-7,TRBD2,NA,CASSVEGLAGDEQYF,TGTGCCAGCAGCGTAGAGGGACTAGCGGGAGATGAGCAGTACTTC
TRBV6-6,TRBJ1-2,TRBD1,NA,CASRFRDRASYGYTF,TGTGCCAGCAGATTCCGGGACAGGGCTAGCTATGGCTACACCTTC
TRBV18,TRBJ1-6,NA,NA,CASSYRVDNSPLHF,TGTGCCAGCTCGTACAGGGTAGACAATTCACCCCTCCACTTT
TRBV6-1,TRBJ2-2,NA,NA,CASSDKNTGELFF,TGTGCCAGCAGTGACAAAAACACCGGGGAGCTGTTTTTT
TRBV7-9,TRBJ2-7,NA,NA,CTSSSGTTTEQYF,TGTACCAGCAGCTCCGGGACAACCACCGAGCAGTACTTC
TRBV27,TRBJ1-2,TRBD1,NA,CASSQGGNYGYTF,TGTGCCAGCAGTCAGGGGGGCAACTATGGCTACACCTTC
TRBV15,TRBJ1-5,NA,NA,CATSKRTGNQPQHF,TGTGCCACCAGCAAGCGTACAGGTAATCAGCCCCAGCATTTT
TRBV2,TRBJ2-3,NA,NA,CAGGGESDTQYF,TGTGCCGGTGGCGGGGAGAGTGATACGCAGTATTTT
TRBV5-1,TRBJ1-1,NA,NA,CASSLPAGNTEAFF,TGCGCCAGCAGCTTGCCGGCGGGGAACACTGAAGCTTTCTTT
TRBV10-1,TRBJ1-1,NA,few,CASSEYSNSNEAFF,TGCGCCAGCAGTGAGTACAGCAATAGTAATGAAGCTTTCTTT
TRBV19,TRBJ1-5,TRBD1,NA,CASSIAGTGGQPQHF,TGTGCCAGTAGTATAGCGGGGACAGGGGGTCAGCCCCAGCATTTT
TRBV2,TRBJ1-5,NA,NA,CASTRGAPTAQPQHF,TGTGCCAGCACGCGCGGGGCACCGACTGCTCAGCCCCAGCATTTT
TRBV30,TRBJ1-3,TRBD1,NA,CAWSLQGVGNTIYF,TGTGCCTGGAGTTTACAGGGGGTTGGAAACACCATATATTTT